These 14 T cell receptor beta chains were sequenced from one sample in a study of post-analysis software for immune sequencing data. Their cognate antigens are unknown. Study observations and caveats: Elevated frequency relative to controls characterized several TRBV segments in patients, TRBV5-6, TRBV5-1 and TRBV20-1 among them.

TCR beta libraries were prepared from cDNA with unique molecular identifiers. TCRdb fed the PCR reads into MiXCR, producing one record per CDR3 protein. The sample contains 250,000 to 300,000 distinct CDR3 sequences, about 40% of which appear only once. Sequences were obtained from blood. Receptors originate from a girl aged 10 to 17 with multiple sclerosis.

This clonotype was detected only once. Just one base apart from a much larger clone, this may be a read error. The chain links TRBV7-8 to TRBJ2-1, with D possibly TRBD2 on 5 matching bases. The J call is in doubt because the DNA end fits TRBJ2-7 better. From germline, CDR1 is SGHVS and CDR2 FQNEAQ. The CDR3 spans 15 residues. CDR3 in amino acids: CASSFGGSSYNEQYF. Here the CDR3 DNA reads TGTGCCAGCAGCTTCGGAGGTTCTTCCTACAATGAGCAGTACTTC.

This clonotype was recorded many times. The chain combines TRBV19 with TRBJ2-3, with 8 bases matching TRBD2. Germline V gene data show CDR1 as LNHDA and CDR2 as SQIVND (reference sequence). Unmatched junction bases numbered 2, after V lost 6 bases and J lost 3 bases. The CDR3 extends over 13 amino acids. Here the CDR3 DNA reads TGTGCCAGTAGACTAGCGGCAACAGATACGCAGTATTTT. This gives the protein CASRLAATDTQYF.

On this clonotype: It may be a read error: a sequence one base away is much more abundant. This rearrangement joins TRBV7-2 to TRBJ1-2; D gene ambiguous. The CDR3 totals 16 residues. Germline CDR1 is SGHTA and CDR2 is FQGNSA. CDR3 sequence: CANSFRSGSDNYGYTF. Written as DNA, the CDR3 is TGTGCCAACAGCTTCAGATCGGGAAGTGACAACTATGGCTACACCTTC.

This clonotype was observed once. This chain links TRBV10-1 with TRBJ2-7; D is ambiguous. There are 13 residues in the CDR3. Germline CDR1 is WNHNN and CDR2 is SYGVQD (reference sequence). V dropped 6 bases and J dropped 7 bases, with 16 bases sitting between them. CDR3 residues: CASSTADTGEQYF. CDR3 DNA: TGCGCCAGCAGCACTGCGGATACTGGTGAGCAGTACTTC.

This clonotype was recorded once. The chain is built from TRBV24-1 and TRBJ2-3, with D unresolved. V was shortened by 9 bases and J by 5 bases, with 17 bases between the two germline ends. The CDR3 contains 14 residues. Per the germline V gene, CDR1 is KGHDR and CDR2 is SFDVKD. The CDR3 loop is CATSAFGPQDTQYF. The CDR3 DNA is TGTGCCACCTCCGCGTTCGGGCCCCAAGATACGCAGTATTTT.

This clonotype showed up many times. J is TRBJ2-3 and V is TRBV29-1; D is tentatively TRBD1 or TRBD2 (5 bases each). With 6 bases removed from V and 1 base from J, the gap between germline ends came to 17 bases. The CDR3 has 15 residues. Germline CDR1 is SQVTM and CDR2 is ANQGSEA. CDR3 residues: CSVVVRGGGTDTQYF. The CDR3 nucleotides read TGCAGCGTGGTCGTGAGGGGTGGAGGCACAGATACGCAGTATTTT.

This clonotype occurred many times. The genes are TRBV4-2 and TRBJ1-6, with a weak D call TRBD1 (6 bases). Germline V lookup: CDR1 LGHNA, CDR2 YNFKEQ. Trimming pared 2 bases from V and 0 bases from J, leaving 11 bases between. CDR3 length equals 17 residues. CDR3 coding DNA: TGTGCCAGCAGCCAAAACAGGGCTGGCTCCTATAATTCACCCCTCCACTTT. This translates into CASSQNRAGSYNSPLHF.

This rearrangement joins TRBV4-1 to TRBJ2-1; 8 bases are a match to TRBD1. Germline lookup yields CDR1 MGHRA and CDR2 YSYEKL. The junction had 8 bases not matched to a gene; V was cut back by 8 bases and J by 2 bases. This CDR3 comprises 15 residues. CDR3 loop: CASRHQGATYNEQFF. The DNA for the CDR3 is TGCGCCAGCCGGCACCAGGGGGCAACCTACAATGAGCAGTTCTTC.

This clonotype was seen at least ten times. J is TRBJ1-5 and V is TRBV5-1, with D unresolved. CDR1 and CDR2 from the germline V gene are SGHRS and YFSETQ. The CDR3 length is 14 residues. Trimming shortened V by 2 bases and J by 1 base, and 7 bases separated the two germline ends. The CDR3 loop reads CASSFGESNQPQHF. The CDR3, as DNA: TGCGCCAGCAGCTTCGGCGAGAGCAATCAGCCCCAGCATTTT.

The chain has TRBV4-3 and TRBJ2-3, with TRBD2 matching 7 bases. This CDR3 has 16 residues. V shed 0 bases and J 5 bases; nucleotides not matched to a gene: 8. Germline V gene lookup returns CDR1 LGHNA and CDR2 YSLEER. CDR3 residues: CASSQDLAGEIDTQYF. CDR3 DNA sequence: TGCGCCAGCAGCCAAGATCTTGCGGGAGAGATAGATACGCAGTATTTT.

This clonotype was counted ten times or more. The chain employs TRBV7-9 and TRBJ1-2, with D uncertain. The germline V gene encodes CDR1 SEHNR and CDR2 FQNEAQ (reference sequence). CDR3 length: 11 amino acids. V lost 1 base, J lost 8 bases, and 5 bases lay in between. The CDR3 spells CASSLEGGYTF. The CDR3 coding sequence is TGTGCCAGCAGCTTAGAAGGAGGCTACACCTTC.

In this sample, this clonotype turned up many times. The V gene is TRBV12-3 or TRBV12-4, the J gene TRBJ2-3; 8 bases are shared with TRBD1. Trimming took 7 bases from V and 4 from J; bases not matched to a gene: 7. The CDR3 contains 14 residues. CDR3 nucleotides: TGTGCCAGCACCCCAGGGGGCATTCCAGATACGCAGTATTTT. Residues: CASTPGGIPDTQYF.

V gene TRBV27 combines with J gene TRBJ2-7, with D possibly TRBD1 on 5 matching bases. Germline CDR1 and CDR2: MNHEY and SMNVEV (reference sequence). V dropped 3 bases and J dropped 6 bases, with 15 bases sitting between them. CDR3 length: 14 amino acids. The CDR3 DNA reads as TGTGCCAGCAGTTTTTTTCCTCAGGGCCGCGAGCAGTACTTC. Its translation is CASSFFPQGREQYF.

This clonotype was observed many times. CDR3 bases: TGTGCCAGTTGCCCCGCACCGCTCAGCTCCTACAATGAGCAGTTCTTC. Its protein product is CASCPAPLSSYNEQFF. V usage is TRBV6-5 and J usage is TRBJ2-1, with no clear D. The V and J ends lost 9 bases and 0 bases respectively, with 18 bases between them. Germline CDR1 and CDR2: MNHEY and SVGAGI. The CDR3 has 16 residues.